The clone carrying this T cell receptor beta chain was seen at least ten times. Its specificity is not known. This record comes from a study of T cells in Graves' hyperthyroidism and ophthalmopathy. Study at large: Peripheral blood sampling occurred at initial diagnosis, before any treatment.

Whole-study results and caveats: Researchers found most expanded thyroid clonotypes above 0.001 in blood as well.

The length of the CDR3 is 13 residues. CDR1 SGHAT and CDR2 FQNNGV come from the germline V gene. V lost 5 bases and J lost 7; bases outside the gene matches: 5. TCR beta CDR3 regions were amplified from RNA transcripts. Primed by the HTBI set, a first-round RT-PCR was run on the TCR CDR3. TCRdb reprocessed the multiplex PCR reads via MiXCR and lists one record per CDR3 protein. The sample includes approximately 400,000 distinct CDR3 sequences, approximately 14% of them seen just once. The receptor comes from a woman aged 55-75 years with Graves' hyperthyroidism. The rearrangement links TRBV11-2 to TRBJ2-5, with 9 bases that match TRBD2. The sequenced sample consisted of blood. For the CDR3, the DNA is TGTGCCAGCAGCCCAGCGGGGGGAGGGACCCAGTACTTC. Translation gives CASSPAGGGTQYF.